The rows below give T cell receptor beta chains drawn from one sample of a study of T cell repertoires and leukemia-associated antigens. The antigens these receptors bind are not known. TCRdb re-called the 5' RACE reads through MiXCR, storing one row per CDR3 protein. The sample lists 7,500 to 10,000 distinct CDR3 sequences; 43% were seen once. What was sequenced was CD3+ T cells sorted from blood and cultured. The receptors were sampled from a female donor in good health. CDR3s include the opening cysteine and the closing phenylalanine or tryptophan. The D gene is left open where the match is weak. The size of a clone is reported for some rows only, either as once, few or many, or as a class for expanded clones.

.	TRBV5-1	TRBD2	18	TRBJ2-1	TGCGCCAGCAGCTTGGCTCCTAGCGGGCCCGTCTCCTACAATGAGCAGTTCTTC	CASSLAPSGPVSYNEQFF
many	TRBV6-5	.	15	TRBJ2-2	TGTGCCAGCAGTTACGGCAGCGGCGACACCGGGGAGCTGTTTTTT	CASSYGSGDTGELFF
many	TRBV20-1	.	14	TRBJ2-1	TGCAGTGCTAGCGAAGGGGGGGAAGGCAATGAGCAGTTCTTC	CSASEGGEGNEQFF
few	TRBV20-1	TRBD2	19	TRBJ2-5	TGCAGTGCTAGAGGTCCTCTTGAAAGGACTAGCGGGATGGGAGAGACCCAGTACTTC	CSARGPLERTSGMGETQYF
few	TRBV4-2	.	13	TRBJ1-6	TGTGCCAGCAGCCAAGATCAACAGCGACCCCTCCACTTT	CASSQDQQRPLHF
.	TRBV7-2	.	14	TRBJ1-5	TGTGCCAGCAGCTTAGTCGGACTAGACCAGCCCCAGCATTTT	CASSLVGLDQPQHF
.	TRBV5-6	.	16	TRBJ2-1	TGCGCCAGCAGCTTGGCGCCAGGGGTTTTGGACAATGAGCAGTTCTTC	CASSLAPGVLDNEQFF
many	TRBV20-1	.	17	TRBJ2-3	TGCAGTGCTACCTCAGGGGCCCATCACGGTAGCACAGATACGCAGTATTTT	CSATSGAHHGSTDTQYF
.	TRBV12-3/TRBV12-4	.	11	TRBJ2-7	TGTGCCAGCAGTAGGGTGGGTGAGCAGTACTTC	CASSRVGEQYF
.	TRBV11-2	TRBD2	15	TRBJ2-1	TGTGCCAGCAGCCCGGGGGGGCTCGGGAGTCGGGAGCAGTTCTTC	CASSPGGLGSREQFF
few	TRBV5-1	TRBD2	14	TRBJ2-3	TGCGCCAGCAGCTCCGAACTAGCGGGCGATACGCAGTATTTT	CASSSELAGDTQYF
medium-sized	TRBV20-1	TRBD2	18	TRBJ2-3	TGCAGTGCACACCTGGAGGTAGCGGGAAGGGCTAGCACAGATACGCAGTATTTT	CSAHLEVAGRASTDTQYF
.	TRBV10-3	.	14	TRBJ2-3	TGTGCCATCAGTGATGTCCGCCACACAGATACGCAGTATTTT	CAISDVRHTDTQYF